These T cell receptor beta chains were read from a single sample in a study of neoadjuvant anti-PD-1 for oral cavity cancer. Assay used: immunoSEQ multiplex PCR; TCRdb lists only in-frame clones, some missing. The top ten hold 3% to 3.5% of the sample, which has about 15,000 clones, about 70% seen once. Material: PBMCs, obtained before nivolumab (anti-PD-1) treatment. Every receptor here comes from a person aged 35-79 years with oral cavity squamous cell carcinoma. CDR3s include the opening cysteine and the closing phenylalanine or tryptophan. D genes are given only for firm matches. Where a row states a size, it is once, few, many or the class of an expanded clone; other rows omit it.

v_gene: TRBV18; j_gene: TRBJ1-4; d_gene: NA; len: 15; abundance: NA; CDR3nt: TGTGCCAGCTCACCACGGAGGGAGGCGGATGAAAAACTGTTTTTT; CDR3aa: CASSPRREADEKLFF
v_gene: TRBV9; j_gene: TRBJ2-1; d_gene: NA; len: 15; abundance: NA; CDR3nt: TGTGCCAGCAGCGACCGGACTGATACCTACAATGAGCAGTTCTTC; CDR3aa: CASSDRTDTYNEQFF
v_gene: TRBV4-1; j_gene: TRBJ2-3; d_gene: TRBD1; len: 14; abundance: NA; CDR3nt: TGCGCCAGCAGCCGGGGACAGGGCGTCGATACGCAGTATTTT; CDR3aa: CASSRGQGVDTQYF
v_gene: TRBV27; j_gene: TRBJ2-2; d_gene: NA; len: 15; abundance: few; CDR3nt: TGTGCCAGCAGCCTTCGGGTTACCAACACCGGGGAGCTGTTTTTT; CDR3aa: CASSLRVTNTGELFF
v_gene: TRBV12-5; j_gene: TRBJ1-4; d_gene: TRBD1; len: 13; abundance: NA; CDR3nt: TGTGCTAGTGGTCCACAGGGGATTGAAAAACTGTTTTTT; CDR3aa: CASGPQGIEKLFF
v_gene: TRBV6-4; j_gene: TRBJ2-2; d_gene: TRBD1; len: 17; abundance: NA; CDR3nt: TGTGCCAGCAGCGACGAAGAAAGGGGGCAGCCCACCGGGGAGCTGTTTTTT; CDR3aa: CASSDEERGQPTGELFF
v_gene: TRBV30; j_gene: TRBJ1-2; d_gene: NA; len: 13; abundance: NA; CDR3nt: TGTGCCTGGTCCCCGCAGGCCCAGGCTGGCTACACCTTC; CDR3aa: CAWSPQAQAGYTF
v_gene: TRBV2; j_gene: TRBJ1-5; d_gene: TRBD1; len: 18; abundance: few; CDR3nt: TGTGCCAGCAGCAAGAGGACAGGGGGCTTTAGTAGCAATCAGCCCCAGCATTTT; CDR3aa: CASSKRTGGFSSNQPQHF
v_gene: TRBV4-1; j_gene: TRBJ1-4; d_gene: TRBD1; len: 18; abundance: NA; CDR3nt: TGCGCCAGCAGCCGAACCCCGGGACAGGGGACAACTAATGAAAAACTGTTTTTT; CDR3aa: CASSRTPGQGTTNEKLFF
v_gene: TRBV27; j_gene: TRBJ1-1; d_gene: TRBD1; len: 14; abundance: NA; CDR3nt: TGTGCCAGCAGTCCGGGGGACAGTCACACTGAAGCTTTCTTT; CDR3aa: CASSPGDSHTEAFF
v_gene: TRBV10-3; j_gene: TRBJ1-3; d_gene: NA; len: 12; abundance: few; CDR3nt: TGTGCCATCCGTGGATCAGGGAACACCATATATTTT; CDR3aa: CAIRGSGNTIYF
v_gene: TRBV10-3; j_gene: TRBJ2-3; d_gene: NA; len: 12; abundance: NA; CDR3nt: TGTGCCATCAGTGAGATCGCGGATACGCAGTATTTT; CDR3aa: CAISEIADTQYF
v_gene: TRBV6-5; j_gene: TRBJ2-2; d_gene: NA; len: 15; abundance: NA; CDR3nt: TGTGCCAGCAGTTATGGGGGAACGAACACCGGGGAGCTGTTTTTT; CDR3aa: CASSYGGTNTGELFF
v_gene: TRBV5-6; j_gene: TRBJ2-3; d_gene: TRBD2; len: 14; abundance: NA; CDR3nt: TGTGCCAGCAGCTTGGGCGGGGGGCCGAATACGCAGTATTTT; CDR3aa: CASSLGGGPNTQYF
v_gene: TRBV5-1; j_gene: TRBJ2-7; d_gene: NA; len: 14; abundance: NA; CDR3nt: TGCGCCAGCAGCGAACAGGGTTCCCCCTACGAGCAGTACTTC; CDR3aa: CASSEQGSPYEQYF
v_gene: TRBV25-1; j_gene: TRBJ1-3; d_gene: NA; len: 17; abundance: NA; CDR3nt: TGTGCCAGCAGTTTAACTCGGGACTCCATCTCTGGAAACACCATATATTTT; CDR3aa: CASSLTRDSISGNTIYF
v_gene: TRBV10-3; j_gene: TRBJ1-4; d_gene: NA; len: 12; abundance: NA; CDR3nt: TGTGCCATCAGTGGGGGTGATGAAAAACTGTTTTTT; CDR3aa: CAISGGDEKLFF
v_gene: TRBV5-6; j_gene: TRBJ1-5; d_gene: NA; len: 15; abundance: NA; CDR3nt: TGTGCCAGCAGCTTGGGTCAGGGACTAGGTCAGCCCCAGCATTTT; CDR3aa: CASSLGQGLGQPQHF
v_gene: TRBV5-5; j_gene: TRBJ2-2; d_gene: NA; len: 14; abundance: NA; CDR3nt: TGTGCCAGCAGCCTCGTAAAGGGGGCCGGGGAGCTGTTTTTT; CDR3aa: CASSLVKGAGELFF
v_gene: TRBV7-3; j_gene: TRBJ1-1; d_gene: NA; len: 14; abundance: few; CDR3nt: TGTGCCAGCAGCGTCCAGGGGATGAACACTGAAGCTTTCTTT; CDR3aa: CASSVQGMNTEAFF
v_gene: TRBV2; j_gene: TRBJ2-7; d_gene: TRBD1; len: 13; abundance: NA; CDR3nt: TGTGCCAGCAGGGACAGGGGACCGGGAGAGCAGTACTTC; CDR3aa: CASRDRGPGEQYF
v_gene: TRBV14; j_gene: TRBJ1-2; d_gene: TRBD1; len: 14; abundance: NA; CDR3nt: TGTGCCAGCAGCCCTCTTACAGGGGGATGGGGCTACACCTTC; CDR3aa: CASSPLTGGWGYTF
v_gene: TRBV15; j_gene: TRBJ2-7; d_gene: NA; len: 15; abundance: NA; CDR3nt: TGTGCCACCAGCAGAGAGCGGCAGCCACCCTACGAGCAGTACTTC; CDR3aa: CATSRERQPPYEQYF
v_gene: TRBV5-1; j_gene: TRBJ2-1; d_gene: TRBD2; len: 14; abundance: NA; CDR3nt: TGCGCCAGCAGCGCCTCGGGACTAGCGCTCGAGCAGTTCTTC; CDR3aa: CASSASGLALEQFF
v_gene: TRBV2; j_gene: TRBJ1-3; d_gene: NA; len: 14; abundance: few; CDR3nt: TGTGCCAGCAGTGGAGACACCTCTGGAAACACCATATATTTT; CDR3aa: CASSGDTSGNTIYF
v_gene: TRBV21-1; j_gene: TRBJ1-5; d_gene: NA; len: 14; abundance: NA; CDR3nt: TGTGCCAGCAGCAAAGAAGGGCCAGGGGAGCCCCAGCATTTT; CDR3aa: CASSKEGPGEPQHF
v_gene: TRBV4-1; j_gene: TRBJ1-5; d_gene: NA; len: 14; abundance: few; CDR3nt: TGCGCCAGCAGCCTAGCGGAGACCAGCCAGCCCCAGCATTTT; CDR3aa: CASSLAETSQPQHF
v_gene: TRBV7-9; j_gene: TRBJ2-5; d_gene: TRBD1; len: 18; abundance: NA; CDR3nt: TGTGCCAGCAGCCCATCGGAAACCCCCGGGACAGAACAAGAGACCCAGTACTTC; CDR3aa: CASSPSETPGTEQETQYF
v_gene: TRBV2; j_gene: TRBJ2-5; d_gene: NA; len: 13; abundance: NA; CDR3nt: TGTGCCAGCAGTGACTTACACCAAGAGACCCAGTACTTC; CDR3aa: CASSDLHQETQYF
v_gene: TRBV21-1; j_gene: TRBJ1-3; d_gene: NA; len: 18; abundance: few; CDR3nt: TGTGCCAGCAGCAAAGGACTGGGTAGCACCTTATCTGGAAACACCATATATTTT; CDR3aa: CASSKGLGSTLSGNTIYF
v_gene: TRBV25-1; j_gene: TRBJ1-2; d_gene: NA; len: 14; abundance: NA; CDR3nt: TGTGCCAGCAGTGAAGACAGATCTAACTATGGCTACACCTTC; CDR3aa: CASSEDRSNYGYTF
v_gene: TRBV11-1; j_gene: TRBJ2-1; d_gene: TRBD2; len: 16; abundance: NA; CDR3nt: TGTGCCAGCAGCTTAGTGAGCGGGAGGGCCAATAATGAGCAGTTCTTC; CDR3aa: CASSLVSGRANNEQFF